This is a list of T cell receptor beta chains from one sample in a study of beta chain features in type 1 diabetes. Some clones are missing from TCRdb's copy, which holds only in-frame ones; the method was immunoSEQ multiplex PCR. The sample has hundreds of thousands of clones, approximately 12% seen once. Sequencing was done on a sample of naive CD4+ T cells from blood. Receptors were obtained from a man younger than 35 in good health. CDR3s include the opening cysteine and the closing phenylalanine or tryptophan.

V gene	J gene	CDR3 protein
TRBV5-1	TRBJ2-3	CASSLAQVTDTQYF
TRBV6-6	TRBJ2-3	CASSYRQVSIADTQYF
TRBV28	TRBJ1-1	CASRLLGWSEAFF
TRBV29-1	TRBJ1-5	CSVGDSSNQPQHF
TRBV5-6	TRBJ2-7	CASVRGTSGGPSYEQYF
TRBV7-7	TRBJ2-5	CASSLQGLGETQYF
TRBV6-5	TRBJ1-5	CASSYGLNSNQPQHF
TRBV4-1	TRBJ1-6	CASRPFPSGREAAPLHF
TRBV9	TRBJ2-1	CASSPPGGGVYNEQFF
TRBV19	TRBJ1-5	CASSYRVSQGNQPQHF
TRBV7-9	TRBJ1-2	CASSLSGGYTF